This section outlines one T cell receptor beta chain sequence together with its context. As yet, its antigen is unknown. The CDR3 is made up of 18 amino acids. Germline CDR1 SGHTA, CDR2 FQGNSA. V shed 3 bases, J shed 2 bases, and the junction held 14 bases outside the gene matches. This sample is drawn from a study of T cell responses to AZD1222 COVID-19 vaccine. Study observations and caveats: Nearly half of the spike-specific TCRs reportedly recognize variant regions that carry no mutations.

Assay: immunoSEQ multiplex PCR; the TCRdb copy retains only in-frame clones and omits some. Here the sample spans some 150,000 clones, approximately 90% being singletons. This chain joins TRBV7-2 and TRBJ1-1, with 8 bases aligning to TRBD1. The receptor was isolated from an adult in good health. Sequenced here: peripheral blood, sampled on day 0 of AZD1222 vaccination. The CDR3 nucleotides read TGTGCCAGCAGCTTTAACCCCGGACAGGGCCCGAAAAACACTGAAGCTTTCTTT. Protein sequence: CASSFNPGQGPKNTEAFF. Drawing the rest from reference TRBV7-2 and TRBJ1-1, the complete variable domain is GAGVSQSPSNKVTEKGKDVELRCDPISGHTALYWYRQSLGQGLEFLIYFQGNSAPDKSGLPSDRFSAERTGGSVSTLTIQRTQQEDSAVYLCASSFNPGQGPKNTEAFFGQGTRLTVV.